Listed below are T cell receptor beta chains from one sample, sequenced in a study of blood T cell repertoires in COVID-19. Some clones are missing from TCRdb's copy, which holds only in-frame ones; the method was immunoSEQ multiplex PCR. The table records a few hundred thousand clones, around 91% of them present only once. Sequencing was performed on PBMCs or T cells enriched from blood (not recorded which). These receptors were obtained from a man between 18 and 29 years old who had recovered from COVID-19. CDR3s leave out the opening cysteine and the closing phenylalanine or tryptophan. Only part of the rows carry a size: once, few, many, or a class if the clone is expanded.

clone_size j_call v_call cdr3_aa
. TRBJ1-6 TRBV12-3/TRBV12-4 ASRRSDNSPLH
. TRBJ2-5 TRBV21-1 ASSKGPGSGERRAQY
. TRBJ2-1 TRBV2 ASSLLAGGYNEQF
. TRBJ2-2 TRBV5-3 ARSLGDRATGELF
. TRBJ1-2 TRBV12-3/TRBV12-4 ASSLGTSYGYT
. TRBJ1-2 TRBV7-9 ASSLVGFTGYT
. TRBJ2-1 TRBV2 ASSGGLAGVNEQF
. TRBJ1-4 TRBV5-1 ASSSQGVGEKLF
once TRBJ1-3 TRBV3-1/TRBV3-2 ASSHLLGTGGNTIY
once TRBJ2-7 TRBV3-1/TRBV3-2 ASSPSGHYEQY
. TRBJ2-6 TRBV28 ASSRLVFRDRVAGANVLT
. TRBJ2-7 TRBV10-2 ASSEYGTSGSFSDEQY
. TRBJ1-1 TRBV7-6 ASSPTGTSEAF
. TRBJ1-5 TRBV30 AWSPRSNQPQH
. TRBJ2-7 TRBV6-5 ASSLNPRALEQY
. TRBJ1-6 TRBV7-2 ASVGTNNSPLH
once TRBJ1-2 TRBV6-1 ASSEETGGNGYT
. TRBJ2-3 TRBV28 ASRQPGQGALAQY
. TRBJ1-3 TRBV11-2 ASSLGTGPVSGNTIY
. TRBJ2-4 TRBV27 ASSLMRLAGGPGTKNIQY
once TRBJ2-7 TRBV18 ASSSGTASYEQY
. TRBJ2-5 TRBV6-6 ASSYSGIAPQETQY
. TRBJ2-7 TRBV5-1 ASSLLFEGEQY
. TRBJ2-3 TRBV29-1 SVSTGADTQY
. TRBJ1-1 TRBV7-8 ASSFATQTGRITEAF
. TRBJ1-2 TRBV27 ASSSSLPHLSYGYT